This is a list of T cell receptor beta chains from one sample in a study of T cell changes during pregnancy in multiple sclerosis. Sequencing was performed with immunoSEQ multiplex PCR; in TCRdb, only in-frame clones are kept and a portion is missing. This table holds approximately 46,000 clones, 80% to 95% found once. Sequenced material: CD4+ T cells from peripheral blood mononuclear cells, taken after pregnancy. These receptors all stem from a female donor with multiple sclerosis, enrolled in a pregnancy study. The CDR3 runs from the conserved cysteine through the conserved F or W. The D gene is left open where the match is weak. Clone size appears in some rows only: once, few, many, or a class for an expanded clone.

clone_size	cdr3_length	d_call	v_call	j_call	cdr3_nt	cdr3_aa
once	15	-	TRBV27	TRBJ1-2	TGTGCCAGCAGTCTAACTGTGACAGATAACTATGGCTACACCTTC	CASSLTVTDNYGYTF
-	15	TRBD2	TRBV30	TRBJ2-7	TGTGCCTGGAGTACGGAACTAGCGGGGGCCTACGAGCAGTACTTC	CAWSTELAGAYEQYF
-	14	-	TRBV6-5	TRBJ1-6	TGTGCCAGCAGTCTACAGGGCGAGGGTTCACCCCTCCACTTT	CASSLQGEGSPLHF
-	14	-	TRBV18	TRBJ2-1	TGTGCCAGCTCACCACCGCGAACGGACAATGAGCAGTTCTTC	CASSPPRTDNEQFF
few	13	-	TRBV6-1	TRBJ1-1	TGTGCCAGCAGTGAAGACAGGGCCACTGAAGCTTTCTTT	CASSEDRATEAFF
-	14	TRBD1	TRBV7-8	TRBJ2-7	TGTGCCAGCAGCCGACGGGACAGGGTGGGAGAGCAGTACTTC	CASSRRDRVGEQYF
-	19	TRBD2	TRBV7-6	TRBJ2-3	TGTGCCAGCAGCACTCCCCGACTAGCGGGAGTAAGGAGCACAGATACGCAGTATTTT	CASSTPRLAGVRSTDTQYF
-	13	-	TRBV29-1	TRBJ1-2	TGCAGCGGTAACCCCGTCGGACAGCTTGGCTACACCTTC	CSGNPVGQLGYTF
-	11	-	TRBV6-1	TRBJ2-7	TGTGCCAGCGACACCTCATACGAGCAGTACTTC	CASDTSYEQYF
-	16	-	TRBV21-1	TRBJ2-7	TGTGCCAGCAGCAAGGGACTAGCGGGAGCCCGGTACGAGCAGTACTTC	CASSKGLAGARYEQYF
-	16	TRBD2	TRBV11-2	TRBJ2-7	TGTGCCAGCAGACACCAATTAGCGGGAGGCCCCTACGAGCAGTACTTC	CASRHQLAGGPYEQYF
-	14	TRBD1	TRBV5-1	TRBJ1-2	TGCGCCAGCAGCGTGGGGGTCGACAGGGGTGGCTACACCTTC	CASSVGVDRGGYTF
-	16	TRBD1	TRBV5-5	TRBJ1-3	TGTGCCAGCAGCTTGGCCCAGGGGGCGCTGGGAAACACCATATATTTT	CASSLAQGALGNTIYF
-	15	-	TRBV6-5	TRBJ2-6	TGTGCCAGCAGAACTATCAGCTCTGGGGCCAACGTCCTGACTTTC	CASRTISSGANVLTF
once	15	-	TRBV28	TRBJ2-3	TGTGCCAGCAGTCCCCCCGGAGGAGAGTCAGATACGCAGTATTTT	CASSPPGGESDTQYF
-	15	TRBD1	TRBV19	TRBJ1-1	TGTGCCAGTAGCCGACGGGACAGGCAATACGCTGAAGCTTTCTTT	CASSRRDRQYAEAFF
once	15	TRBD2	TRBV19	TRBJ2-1	TGTGCCAGTAATCCGCAAGCGGGGGCCTACAATGAGCAGTTCTTC	CASNPQAGAYNEQFF
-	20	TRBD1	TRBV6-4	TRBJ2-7	TGTGCCAGCAGTGACCTCGGGACAGGGATTCAGGACACAGACTCCTACGAGCAGTACTTC	CASSDLGTGIQDTDSYEQYF
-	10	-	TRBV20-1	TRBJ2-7	TGCAGTGCTAGAAAGGGGGAGCAGTACTTC	CSARKGEQYF
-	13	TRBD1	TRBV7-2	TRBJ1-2	TGTGCCAGCAGCACACGAACAGGGGGAGGCTACACCTTC	CASSTRTGGGYTF
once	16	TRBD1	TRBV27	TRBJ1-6	TGTGCCAGCACTACGAACCGGGACAGCCGAGATTCACCCCTCCACTTT	CASTTNRDSRDSPLHF
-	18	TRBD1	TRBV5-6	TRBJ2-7	TGTGCCAGCAGCATGACAGGGGGCTTACCCAGCCGATCCTACGAGCAGTACTTC	CASSMTGGLPSRSYEQYF